The sequence of this T cell receptor beta chain was determined in a study of OX40 agonist ivuxolimab in advanced cancers. About the study: The dose-escalation cohort had hepatocellular carcinoma, melanoma, renal cell or head and neck cancer. General observations from the study: Among T cells, CD8+ cells averaged more expanded clones than CD4+ cells. Both blood CD4+ and CD8+ T cells showed clonal growth by week 6 at 0.1 to 3.0 mg/kg.

TCRdb's table, derived via immunoSEQ multiplex PCR, lists solely in-frame clones and lacks some. The table includes about 85,000 clones, around four fifths detected once. Worth noting for this clone: Its cognate antigen is unknown.

CDR3 length equals 14 residues. Losses at the gene ends were 3 bases for V and 0 bases for J; bases not matched to a gene: 1. The V gene's germline CDR1 is MDHEN and CDR2 SYDVKM. Blood sampling took place at baseline, cycle 4 day 1, and cycle 7 day 1. The material was CD4+ or CD8+ T cells sorted from blood, obtained in a trial of the OX40 agonist ivuxolimab. This chain uses TRBV28 with TRBJ2-5; 7 nucleotides align to TRBD1. The receptor's source is an adult with an advanced solid tumor such as melanoma, head and neck, liver or kidney cancer. CDR3 DNA: TGTGCCAGCAGTTTGGACAGGAACCAAGAGACCCAGTACTTC. Its protein is CASSLDRNQETQYF.